The 4 T cell receptor beta chains given below trace back to one sample, sequenced in a study of T-cell reconstitution after alpha-beta-depleted transplantation in children. The TCRbeta library was prepared with unique molecular identifiers. TCRdb ran MiXCR on the PCR reads and lists one entry per CDR3 protein. Found here are about 540,000 distinct CDR3 sequences, about 18% of them singletons; the top ten hold roughly 3.3%. Sequenced here: PBMCs from the stem cell graft donor, sampled from the stem cell graft. Receptors were obtained from a human donor who donated a stem cell graft to a child with acute lymphoblastic leukemia.

This clonotype was observed a few times. This sequence joins TRBV3-1 and TRBJ2-7, with 9 bases aligning to TRBD2. The CDR3 has 18 amino acids. Trimming took 2 bases from V and 3 from J; bases not matched to a gene: 14. The germline gives CDR1 LGHDT, CDR2 YNNKEL (reference sequence). The CDR3 DNA reads as TGTGCCAGCAGCCAACGCACTAGCGGGTCTCTCCGGCTCTACGAGCAGTACTTC. This sequence encodes CASSQRTSGSLRLYEQYF.

This clonotype was observed at least ten times. The chain uses TRBV9 and TRBJ1-1; D gene uncertain. Germline CDR1 and CDR2: SGDLS and YYNGEE. This CDR3 has 13 residues. V was pared by 0 bases and J by 0 bases, with 3 bases between. The CDR3 DNA reads as TGTGCCAGCAGCGTAGACATGAACACTGAAGCTTTCTTT. Its protein product is CASSVDMNTEAFF.

The rearrangement joins TRBV6-1 to TRBJ1-5, with 10 bases lining up with TRBD1. The ends lost 10 bases at V and 2 bases at J; junction bases unmatched: 5. The CDR3 runs to 14 residues. From germline, CDR1 is MNHNS and CDR2 SASEGT. Here the CDR3 DNA reads TGTGCCATCATAGGGACAGGGGGCAATCAGCCCCAGCATTTT. Translated, it gives CAIIGTGGNQPQHF.

V gene TRBV27 combines with J gene TRBJ2-2; 7 nucleotides line up with TRBD2. V dropped 4 bases and J dropped 3; count of bases not matched to a gene: 8. CDR3 length: 16 residues. CDR1 is MNHEY and CDR2 is SMNVEV in the germline V gene (reference sequence). This CDR3 is CASSSFQAGDTGELFF. In DNA, the CDR3 is TGTGCCAGCAGTTCCTTCCAGGCGGGGGACACCGGGGAGCTGTTTTTT.